These 15 T cell receptor beta chains were sequenced from one sample in a study of cytomegalovirus exposure and HLA in healthy donors. Primers included in the PCR were 60 Vbeta and 13 Jbeta primers. The protocol was immunoSEQ multiplex PCR, while the TCRdb copy is restricted to in-frame clones and leaves out a portion. Of approximately 35,000 clones listed, 70% to 85% are singletons. Sequenced: PBMCs. These receptors were obtained from a woman between 18 and 29 years old in good health and CMV-seronegative.

The gene calls are TRBV6-1 and TRBJ2-5, with TRBD2 matching 7 bases. CDR1 MNHNS and CDR2 SASEGT come from the germline V gene. After removal of 10 bases from V and 1 base from J, the junction contained 6 bases not matched to a gene. The CDR3 consists of 13 residues. The CDR3 loop reads CATRQRGQETQYF. The CDR3 DNA reads as TGTGCCACACGACAGCGGGGCCAAGAGACCCAGTACTTC.

The chain joins TRBV10-3 to TRBJ2-7; 7 positions match TRBD1. J lost 0 bases, V lost 11 bases, and 16 bases had no gene match. CDR1 is ENHRY, CDR2 SYGVKD, per germline. The CDR3 loop spans 16 amino acids. The CDR3 DNA reads TGTGCCTCAGTGAAGGCAGGGGGAGTCCTCTCCTACGAGCAGTACTTC. This sequence encodes CASVKAGGVLSYEQYF.

This chain links TRBV28 with TRBJ1-1, with D maybe TRBD1 (6 bases). Trimming left V 5 bases short and J 1 base short, with 14 bases between. CDR1 MDHEN and CDR2 SYDVKM come from the germline V gene. This CDR3 is 15 amino acids long. The CDR3: CASSLVQGQNTEAFF. The CDR3 nucleotides are TGTGCCAGCAGTCTCGTACAGGGACAGAACACTGAAGCTTTCTTT.

There are a few counts of this clone. The V gene is TRBV19, the J gene TRBJ1-4; 8 bases map to TRBD1. The CDR3 runs to 13 residues. Germline trimming cut 7 bases from V and 8 bases from J; bases unmatched to any gene: 6. CDR1 is LNHDA, CDR2 SQIVND, per germline (reference sequence). The CDR3 DNA is TGTGCCAGTACGTCAGGGGGCGCGGAAAAACTGTTTTTT. Amino acids: CASTSGGAEKLFF.

In regard to this clone: A read error may account for a junction end that differs from germline. The rearrangement links TRBV7-9 to TRBJ2-7, with a weak D call TRBD2 (6 bases). The CDR3 totals 12 residues. From germline, CDR1 is SEHNR and CDR2 FQNEAQ (reference sequence). Here the CDR3 DNA reads TGTTCCAGCAGCTGGGACTGGCACGAGCAGTACTTC. It translates to CSSSWDWHEQYF.

The chain recombines TRBV25-1 with TRBJ2-3; 11 positions agree with TRBD2. J lost 3 bases, V lost 5 bases, and 4 bases had no gene match. Germline-derived CDR1 and CDR2 are MGHDK and SYGVNS. There are 15 residues in the CDR3. The CDR3 region is CASSLAGGLTDTQYF. In DNA form, the CDR3 reads TGTGCCAGCAGTCTAGCGGGAGGATTGACAGATACGCAGTATTTT.

V usage is TRBV6-6 and J usage is TRBJ2-5; perhaps TRBD2 as D (5 bases). V lost 7 bases and J 5 bases, leaving 11 bases between the germline ends. This CDR3 has 12 residues. Looked up from germline, CDR1 is MNHNY and CDR2 is SVGAGI (reference sequence). DNA of the CDR3: TGTGCCAGCACTTCCCAGCGGGAGACCCAGTACTTC. Its translation is CASTSQRETQYF.

This chain connects TRBV27 to TRBJ2-1, with D unclear. The CDR3 runs to 11 residues. V gave up 3 bases and J gave up 6 bases, with 3 bases separating them. Germline CDR1 is MNHEY and CDR2 is SMNVEV (reference sequence). The CDR3 loop reads CASSFVNEQFF. The CDR3 nucleotides read TGTGCCAGCAGTTTCGTCAATGAGCAGTTCTTC.

The chain uses TRBV25-1 and TRBJ2-7; 8 nucleotides line up with TRBD1. There are 18 residues in the CDR3. The V gene's germline CDR1 is MGHDK and CDR2 SYGVNS. V gave up 1 base and J gave up 2 bases; unmatched junction bases: 13. The CDR3 loop is CASSESRSRGLLTYEQYF. CDR3 in DNA: TGTGCCAGCAGTGAATCTCGGTCCAGGGGGCTGCTGACCTACGAGCAGTACTTC.

Concerning this clone: One end of the junction is discordant with germline, which a read error may explain. The J gene is TRBJ1-5, the V gene TRBV5-3; D might be TRBD1 (6 bases). TRBV5-3 is an ORF for which the function is uncertain. The CDR3 extends over 17 amino acids. In DNA, the CDR3 is TGTGCCAGAAGCCTTACTGAGGGGGAGAGTAGCAATCAGCCCCAGAATTTT. Residues: CARSLTEGESSNQPQNF.

The rearrangement uses TRBV27 and TRBJ2-7; 9 bases match TRBD1. V lost 6 bases and J lost 3; bases outside the gene matches: 9. The germline gives CDR1 MNHEY, CDR2 SMNVEV (reference sequence). The CDR3 extends over 15 amino acids. CDR3 sequence reads: CASSPLQGAGYEQYF. The CDR3 region has the DNA TGTGCCAGCAGCCCCTTACAGGGGGCTGGCTACGAGCAGTACTTC.

The rearrangement links TRBV7-7 to TRBJ2-5; TRBD2 matches 10 bases. The CDR3 loop spans 17 amino acids. Per germline, CDR1 SSHAT and CDR2 FNYEAQ (reference sequence). V dropped 1 base and J dropped 5; count of bases not matched to a gene: 10. CDR3 in DNA: TGTGCCAGCAGCTTAGGAGGGCTAGCGGGAGCCGGGGAGACCCAGTACTTC. It encodes CASSLGGLAGAGETQYF.

This clone was picked up a small number of times. The chain has TRBV13 and TRBJ2-7; 10 bases match TRBD2. Germline values: CDR1 PRHDT, CDR2 FYEKMQ (reference sequence). The CDR3 has 16 residues. J gave up 5 bases and V 5 bases, and 12 bases lay outside the gene matches. The CDR3 DNA reads as TGTGCCAGCAGCGGCCCGGGCGGGACTAGCGCCCACGAGCAGTACTTC. This sequence encodes CASSGPGGTSAHEQYF.

The chain couples TRBV6-4 to TRBJ2-2; 9 bases are a match to TRBD2. From germline, CDR1 is MRHNA and CDR2 SNTAGT. There are 13 residues in the CDR3. V was clipped by 8 bases and J by 3 bases; unmatched bases: 1. The CDR3 DNA reads as TGTGCCAGCCGGACTAGCGACACCGGGGAGCTGTTTTTT. Protein sequence: CASRTSDTGELFF.

The J gene is TRBJ1-1, the V gene TRBV7-3; maybe TRBD1 (5 bases). V was trimmed by 4 bases and J by 6 bases, leaving 18 bases between them. This CDR3 contains 15 residues. Germline V CDR1 and CDR2: SGHTA, FQGTGA. CDR3 DNA: TGTGCCAGCAGCTCGCAGGGCCAGGGTGGCGCTGAAGCTTTCTTT. Its protein product is CASSSQGQGGAEAFF.